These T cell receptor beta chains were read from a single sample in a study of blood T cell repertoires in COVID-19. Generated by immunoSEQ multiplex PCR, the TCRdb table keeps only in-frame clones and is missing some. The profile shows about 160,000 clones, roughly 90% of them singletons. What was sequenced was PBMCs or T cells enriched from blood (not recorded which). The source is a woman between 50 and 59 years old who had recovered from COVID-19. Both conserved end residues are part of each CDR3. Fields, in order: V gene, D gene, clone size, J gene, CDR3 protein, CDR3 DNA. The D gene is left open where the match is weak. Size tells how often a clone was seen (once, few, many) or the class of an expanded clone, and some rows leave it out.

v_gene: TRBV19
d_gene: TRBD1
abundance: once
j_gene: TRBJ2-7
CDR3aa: CASRGTGGVFGEQYF
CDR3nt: TGTGCCAGTAGAGGGACAGGGGGCGTCTTCGGAGAGCAGTACTTC

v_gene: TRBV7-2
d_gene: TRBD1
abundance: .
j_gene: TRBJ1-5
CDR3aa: CASSLGTVGDQPQHF
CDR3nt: TGTGCCAGCAGCTTGGGGACAGTGGGAGATCAGCCCCAGCATTTT

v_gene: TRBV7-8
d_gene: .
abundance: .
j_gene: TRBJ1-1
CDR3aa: CASSPREGSTEAFF
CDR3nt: TGTGCCAGCAGCCCCCGGGAGGGCTCCACTGAAGCTTTCTTT

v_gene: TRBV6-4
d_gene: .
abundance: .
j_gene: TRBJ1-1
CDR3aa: CASSPHPNTEAFF
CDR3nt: TGTGCCAGCAGTCCACACCCGAACACTGAAGCTTTCTTT

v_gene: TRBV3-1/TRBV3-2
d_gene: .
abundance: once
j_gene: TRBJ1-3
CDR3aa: CASSQGRLTGNTIYF
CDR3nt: TGTGCCAGCAGTCAAGGGAGGCTGACTGGAAACACCATATATTTT

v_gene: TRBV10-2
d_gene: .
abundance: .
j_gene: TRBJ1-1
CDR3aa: CASSESPQGKMTEAFF
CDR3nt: TGCGCCAGCAGTGAGTCCCCCCAGGGGAAAATGACTGAAGCTTTCTTT

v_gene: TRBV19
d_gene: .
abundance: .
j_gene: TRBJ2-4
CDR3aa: CASRKTEGRGYIQYF
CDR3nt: TGTGCCAGTAGGAAAACCGAGGGTCGGGGTTACATTCAGTACTTC

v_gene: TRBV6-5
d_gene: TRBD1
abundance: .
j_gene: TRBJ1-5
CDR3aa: CASRQTGGGNQPQHF
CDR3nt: TGTGCCAGCAGACAAACAGGGGGCGGAAATCAGCCCCAGCATTTT

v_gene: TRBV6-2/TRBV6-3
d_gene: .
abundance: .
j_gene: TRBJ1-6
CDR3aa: CASSSGQQWVPLHF
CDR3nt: TGTGCCAGCAGCTCGGGACAACAATGGGTACCCCTCCACTTT

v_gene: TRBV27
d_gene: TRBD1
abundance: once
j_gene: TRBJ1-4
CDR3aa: CASSGTGEKLFF
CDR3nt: TGTGCCAGCAGTGGGACAGGGGAAAAACTGTTTTTT

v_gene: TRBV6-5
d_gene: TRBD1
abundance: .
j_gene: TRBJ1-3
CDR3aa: CASSTQGATGNTIYF
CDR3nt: TGTGCCAGCAGTACACAGGGGGCGACTGGAAACACCATATATTTT

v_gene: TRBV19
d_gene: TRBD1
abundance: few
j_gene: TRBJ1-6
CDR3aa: CASSPTGGNSPLHF
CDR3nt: TGTGCCAGTAGTCCGACAGGGGGTAATTCACCCCTCCACTTT

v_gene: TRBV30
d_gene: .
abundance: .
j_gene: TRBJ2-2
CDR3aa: CAWSGTGGAGELFF
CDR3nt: TGTGCCTGGAGTGGAACAGGGGGGGCCGGGGAGCTGTTTTTT

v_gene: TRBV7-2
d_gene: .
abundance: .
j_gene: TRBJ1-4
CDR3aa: CASSYGGPNEKLFF
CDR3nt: TGTGCCAGCAGCTACGGGGGACCTAATGAAAAACTGTTTTTT

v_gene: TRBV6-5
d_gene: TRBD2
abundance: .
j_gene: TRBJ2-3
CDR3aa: CASSRSGGADTQYF
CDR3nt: TGTGCCAGCAGCCGCAGCGGGGGAGCAGATACGCAGTATTTT

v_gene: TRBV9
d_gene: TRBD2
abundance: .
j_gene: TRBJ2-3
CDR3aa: CASGQSGAPDTQYF
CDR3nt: TGTGCCAGCGGGCAGAGCGGGGCCCCAGATACGCAGTATTTT

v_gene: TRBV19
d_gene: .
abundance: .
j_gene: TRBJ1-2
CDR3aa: CASSIQGTYTF
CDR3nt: TGTGCCAGTAGTATTCAGGGTACCTACACCTTC

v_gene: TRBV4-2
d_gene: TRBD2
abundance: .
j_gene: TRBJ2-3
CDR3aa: CASSTGTSGGASTDTQYF
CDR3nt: TGTGCCAGCTCCACCGGGACTAGCGGGGGGGCTAGCACAGATACGCAGTATTTT

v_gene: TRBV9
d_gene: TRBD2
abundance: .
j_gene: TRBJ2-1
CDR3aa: CASSPSGLAGAGGLGEQFF
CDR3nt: TGTGCCAGCAGCCCCTCGGGACTAGCGGGGGCCGGGGGGCTTGGTGAGCAGTTCTTC